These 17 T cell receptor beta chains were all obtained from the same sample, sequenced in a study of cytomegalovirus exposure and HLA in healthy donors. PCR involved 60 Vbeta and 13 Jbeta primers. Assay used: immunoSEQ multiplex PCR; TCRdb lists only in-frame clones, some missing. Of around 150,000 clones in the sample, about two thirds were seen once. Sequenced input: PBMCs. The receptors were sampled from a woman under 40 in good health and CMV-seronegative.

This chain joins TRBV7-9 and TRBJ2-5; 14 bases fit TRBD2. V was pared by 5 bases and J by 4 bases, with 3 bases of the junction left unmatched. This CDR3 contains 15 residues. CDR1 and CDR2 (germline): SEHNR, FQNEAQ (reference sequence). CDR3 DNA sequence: TGTGCCAGCAGCGAGGGACTAGCGGGAGCAGAGACCCAGTACTTC. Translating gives CASSEGLAGAETQYF.

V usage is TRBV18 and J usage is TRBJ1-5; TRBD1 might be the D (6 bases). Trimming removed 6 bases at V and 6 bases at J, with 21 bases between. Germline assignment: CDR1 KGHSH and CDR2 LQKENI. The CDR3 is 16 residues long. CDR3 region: CASSPIVQIRGQPQHF. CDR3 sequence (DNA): TGTGCCAGCTCCCCTATTGTACAGATCAGGGGTCAGCCCCAGCATTTT.

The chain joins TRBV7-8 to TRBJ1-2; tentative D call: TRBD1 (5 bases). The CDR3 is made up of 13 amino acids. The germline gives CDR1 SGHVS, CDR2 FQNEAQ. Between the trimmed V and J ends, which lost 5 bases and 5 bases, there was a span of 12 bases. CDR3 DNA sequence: TGTGCCAGCAGCCCAATACAGGAATATGGCTACACCTTC. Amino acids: CASSPIQEYGYTF.

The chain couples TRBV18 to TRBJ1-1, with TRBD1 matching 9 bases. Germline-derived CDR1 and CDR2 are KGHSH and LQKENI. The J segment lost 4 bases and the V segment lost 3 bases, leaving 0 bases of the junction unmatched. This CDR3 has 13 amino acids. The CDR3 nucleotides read TGTGCCAGCTCACCGGGACAGGGCACTGAAGCTTTCTTT. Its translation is CASSPGQGTEAFF. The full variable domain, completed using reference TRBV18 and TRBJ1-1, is NAGVMQNPRHLVRRRGQEARLRCSPMKGHSHVYWYRQLPEEGLKFMVYLQKENIIDESGMPKERFSAEFPKEGPSILRIQQVVRGDSAAYFCASSPGQGTEAFFGQGTRLTVV.

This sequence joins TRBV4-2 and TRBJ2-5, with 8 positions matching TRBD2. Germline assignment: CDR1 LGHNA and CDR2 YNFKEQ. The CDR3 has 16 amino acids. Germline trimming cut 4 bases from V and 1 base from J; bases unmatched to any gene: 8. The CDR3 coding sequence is TGTGCCAGCAGCCCTACCGGGGGGGCTGGCCAAGAGACCCAGTACTTC. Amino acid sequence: CASSPTGGAGQETQYF.

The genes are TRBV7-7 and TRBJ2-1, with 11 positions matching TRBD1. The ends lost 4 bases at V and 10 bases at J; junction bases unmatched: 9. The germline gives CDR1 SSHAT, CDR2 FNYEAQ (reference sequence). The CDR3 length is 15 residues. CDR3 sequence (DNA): TGTGCCAGCAGCTCCGGGACAGGGGGTTTGGAGGAGCAGTTCTTC. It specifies CASSSGTGGLEEQFF.

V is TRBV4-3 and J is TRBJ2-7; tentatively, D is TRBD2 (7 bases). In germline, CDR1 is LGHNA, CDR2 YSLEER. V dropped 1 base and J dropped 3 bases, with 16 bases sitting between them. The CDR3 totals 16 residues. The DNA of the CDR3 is TGCGCCAGCAGCCAAGTCCGGGGGCGGGAGTTCTACGAGCAGTACTTC. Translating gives CASSQVRGREFYEQYF.

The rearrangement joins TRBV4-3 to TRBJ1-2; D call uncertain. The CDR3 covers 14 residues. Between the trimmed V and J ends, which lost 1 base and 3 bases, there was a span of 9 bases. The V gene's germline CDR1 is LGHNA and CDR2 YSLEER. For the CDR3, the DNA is TGCGCCAGCAGCCAAGGTAGATTGGACTATGGCTACACCTTC. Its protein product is CASSQGRLDYGYTF.

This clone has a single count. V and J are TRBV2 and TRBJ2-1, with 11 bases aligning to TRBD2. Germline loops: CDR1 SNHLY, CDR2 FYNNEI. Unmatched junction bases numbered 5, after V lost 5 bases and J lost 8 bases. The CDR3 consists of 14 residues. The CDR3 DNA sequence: TGTGCCAGCAGTCGACTAGCGGGGATTGATGAGCAGTTCTTC. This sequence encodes CASSRLAGIDEQFF.

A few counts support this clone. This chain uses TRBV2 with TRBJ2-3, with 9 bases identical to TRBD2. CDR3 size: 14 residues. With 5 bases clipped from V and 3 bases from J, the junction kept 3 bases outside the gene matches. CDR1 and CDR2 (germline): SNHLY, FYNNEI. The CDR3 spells CASSLAGVTDTQYF. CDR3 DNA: TGTGCCAGCAGTTTAGCGGGAGTAACAGATACGCAGTATTTT.

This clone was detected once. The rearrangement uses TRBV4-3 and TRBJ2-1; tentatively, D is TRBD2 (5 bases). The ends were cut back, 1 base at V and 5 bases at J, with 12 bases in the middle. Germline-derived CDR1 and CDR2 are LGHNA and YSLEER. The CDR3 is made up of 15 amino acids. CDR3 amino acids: CASSQVRLSDNEQFF. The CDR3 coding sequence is TGCGCCAGCAGCCAAGTAAGACTATCAGACAATGAGCAGTTCTTC.

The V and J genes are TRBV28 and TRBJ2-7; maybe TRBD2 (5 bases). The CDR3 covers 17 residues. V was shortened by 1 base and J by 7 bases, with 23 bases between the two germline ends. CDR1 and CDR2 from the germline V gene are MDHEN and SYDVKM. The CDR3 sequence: CASSLYSIRRRSWEQYF. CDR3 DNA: TGTGCCAGCAGTTTATACTCTATACGGCGGAGGTCCTGGGAGCAGTACTTC.

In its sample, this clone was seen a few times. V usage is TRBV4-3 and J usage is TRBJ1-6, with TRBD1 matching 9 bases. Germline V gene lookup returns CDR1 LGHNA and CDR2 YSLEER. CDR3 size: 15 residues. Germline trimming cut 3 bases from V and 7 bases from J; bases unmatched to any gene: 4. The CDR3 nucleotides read TGCGCCAGCAGCCACCGGGACAGGGAAAATTCACCCCTCCACTTT. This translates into CASSHRDRENSPLHF.

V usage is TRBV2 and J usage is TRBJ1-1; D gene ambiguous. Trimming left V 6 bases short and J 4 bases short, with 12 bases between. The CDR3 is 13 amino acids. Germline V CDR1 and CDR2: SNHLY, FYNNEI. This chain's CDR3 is CASSRVSGTEAFF. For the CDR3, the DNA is TGTGCCAGCAGCCGAGTGAGTGGCACTGAAGCTTTCTTT. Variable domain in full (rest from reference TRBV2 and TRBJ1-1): EPEVTQTPSHQVTQMGQEVILRCVPISNHLYFYWYRQILGQKVEFLVSFYNNEISEKSEIFDDQFSVERPDGSNFTLKIRSTKLEDSAMYFCASSRVSGTEAFFGQGTRLTVV.

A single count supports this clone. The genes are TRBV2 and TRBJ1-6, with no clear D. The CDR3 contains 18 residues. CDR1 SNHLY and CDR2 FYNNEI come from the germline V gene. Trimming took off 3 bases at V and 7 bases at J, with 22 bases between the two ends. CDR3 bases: TGTGCCAGCAGTGAGCTAGGACGGAGGTCCGTGCGGAATTCACCCCTCCACTTT. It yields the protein CASSELGRRSVRNSPLHF.

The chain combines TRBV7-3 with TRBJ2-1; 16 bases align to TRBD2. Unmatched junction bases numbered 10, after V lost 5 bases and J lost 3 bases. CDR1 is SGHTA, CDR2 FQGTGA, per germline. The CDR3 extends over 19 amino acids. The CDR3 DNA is TGTGCCAGCAGCGGTAAAGGGACTAGCGGGGGGGCCTTCTACAATGAGCAGTTCTTC. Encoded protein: CASSGKGTSGGAFYNEQFF.

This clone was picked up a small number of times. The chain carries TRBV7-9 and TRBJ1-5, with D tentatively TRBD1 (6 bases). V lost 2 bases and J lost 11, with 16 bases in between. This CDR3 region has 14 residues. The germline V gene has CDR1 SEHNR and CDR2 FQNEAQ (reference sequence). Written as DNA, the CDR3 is TGTGCCAGCAGCTTACAAGGGGGGGAGGGGGCCCAGCATTTT. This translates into CASSLQGGEGAQHF.